This T cell receptor (beta chain) emerged from a study of blood T cell repertoires in COVID-19. About the research overall: Collection of acute and convalescent COVID-19 samples took place in the United States, Italy and Spain. PBMCs, B-cell-depleted T cells, or T cells were the source of the cDNA or gDNA that made up the material.

Assay used: immunoSEQ multiplex PCR; TCRdb lists only in-frame clones, some missing. The sample records about 74,000 clones, roughly 86% being singletons. Germline CDR1 reads LNHNV; CDR2 reads YYDKDF (reference sequence). The CDR3 is 15 amino acids. V gave up 0 bases and J gave up 6 bases; unmatched junction bases: 6. The chain uses TRBV15 and TRBJ2-7; 9 bases match TRBD2. The sequencing sample was made of peripheral blood. This clonotype was sampled from a man between 65 and 85 years old with acute or convalescent COVID-19. CDR3 coding DNA: TGTGCCACCAGCAGAGAGAGGACTAGCGCCCTCGAGCAGTACTTC. Amino acids: CATSRERTSALEQYF.